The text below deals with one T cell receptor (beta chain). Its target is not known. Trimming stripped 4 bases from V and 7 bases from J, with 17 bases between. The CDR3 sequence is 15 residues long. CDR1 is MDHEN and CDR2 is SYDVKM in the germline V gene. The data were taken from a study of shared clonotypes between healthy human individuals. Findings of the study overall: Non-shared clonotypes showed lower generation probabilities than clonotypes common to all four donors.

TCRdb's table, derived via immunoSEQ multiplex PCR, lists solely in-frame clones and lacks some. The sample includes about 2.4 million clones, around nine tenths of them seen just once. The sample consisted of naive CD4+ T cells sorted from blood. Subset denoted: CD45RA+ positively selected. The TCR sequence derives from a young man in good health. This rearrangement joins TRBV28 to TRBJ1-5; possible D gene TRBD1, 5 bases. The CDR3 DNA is TGTGCCAGCAGTTCCCGCCCGGGGGTGCCCCAGCCCCAGCATTTT. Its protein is CASSSRPGVPQPQHF.